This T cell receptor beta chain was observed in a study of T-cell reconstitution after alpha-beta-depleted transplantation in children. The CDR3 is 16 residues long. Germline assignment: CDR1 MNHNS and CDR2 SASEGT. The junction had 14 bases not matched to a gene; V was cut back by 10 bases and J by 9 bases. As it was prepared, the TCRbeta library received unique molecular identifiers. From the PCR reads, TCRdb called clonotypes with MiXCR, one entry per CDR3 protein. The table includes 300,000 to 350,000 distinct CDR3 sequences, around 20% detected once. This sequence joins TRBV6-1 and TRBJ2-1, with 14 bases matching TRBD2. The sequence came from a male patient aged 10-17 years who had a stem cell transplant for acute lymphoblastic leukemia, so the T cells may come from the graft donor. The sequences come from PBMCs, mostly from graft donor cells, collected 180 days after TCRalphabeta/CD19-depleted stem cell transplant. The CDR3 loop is CANTETSGRAGAEQFF. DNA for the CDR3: TGTGCCAACACCGAGACTAGCGGGAGGGCCGGGGCTGAGCAGTTCTTC.